This entry describes one TCR beta chain. Its target is not known. The authors ran the immunoSEQ assay, v3.0, at survey level. Assay: immunoSEQ multiplex PCR; the TCRdb copy retains only in-frame clones and omits some. This sample has just over 20,000 clones; approximately 80% occur once, and the top ten carry 4.6%. This sample is part of a study of long-term antiretroviral therapy in people with HIV. Points from the study as a whole: ART-treated samples gained diversity yet remained below transplant donor controls.

The receptor's source is a man aged 18 to 29 with HIV. Source: unsorted PBMCs, taken 0.5 years after starting antiretroviral therapy.

Written as DNA, the CDR3 is TGTGCCAGCAGCTTTCTTAGCGGGATTGGGACAGATACGCAGTATTTT. Protein product: CASSFLSGIGTDTQYF. The chain links TRBV5-5 to TRBJ2-3; 8 bases match TRBD2. Trimming removed 2 bases from V and 3 bases from J; junction bases left unmatched: 8. Germline CDR1 reads SGHKS; CDR2 reads YYEKEE (reference sequence). The CDR3 runs to 16 residues.